Detailed here is one TCR beta chain. The entry originates in a study of chemoradiotherapy in HPV16-positive cancers. CDR3 length: 16 residues. Germline V gene data show CDR1 as LGHNA and CDR2 as YNFKEQ. The junction had 11 bases not matched to a gene; V was cut back by 4 bases and J by 4 bases. Repeated repertoire sampling spanned the course of chemoradiotherapy. Data came from immunoSEQ multiplex PCR; TCRdb stores just in-frame clones and leaves some out. Here the sample spans some 70,000 clones, around nine tenths being singletons. The TCR sequence derives from a human donor with HPV-associated anogenital cancer. The sample in question was blood, obtained from a patient who underwent chemoradiotherapy. V usage is TRBV4-2 and J usage is TRBJ1-1; 8 bases align to TRBD1. CDR3 DNA: TGTGCCAGCAGCCTCTACGGGACAGGCGCCCCCACTGAAGCTTTCTTT. It is translated as CASSLYGTGAPTEAFF.